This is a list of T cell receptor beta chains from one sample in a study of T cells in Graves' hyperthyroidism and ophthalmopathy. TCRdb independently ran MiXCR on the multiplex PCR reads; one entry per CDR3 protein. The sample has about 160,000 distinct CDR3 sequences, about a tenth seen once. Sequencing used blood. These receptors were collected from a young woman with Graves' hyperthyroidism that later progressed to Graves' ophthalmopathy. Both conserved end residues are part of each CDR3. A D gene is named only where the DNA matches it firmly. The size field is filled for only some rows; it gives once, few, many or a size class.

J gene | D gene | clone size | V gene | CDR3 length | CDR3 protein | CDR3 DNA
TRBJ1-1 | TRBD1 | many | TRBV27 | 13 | CANYGTGDTEAFF | TGTGCCAACTATGGGACAGGGGACACTGAAGCTTTCTTT
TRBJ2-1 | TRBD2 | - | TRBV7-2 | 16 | CASSWVSGGSVNEQFF | TGTGCCAGCAGTTGGGTCAGTGGCGGGAGCGTAAATGAGCAGTTCTTC
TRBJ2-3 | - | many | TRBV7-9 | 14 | CASSLRVRADTQYF | TGTGCCAGCAGCTTAAGGGTGCGGGCGGATACGCAGTATTTT
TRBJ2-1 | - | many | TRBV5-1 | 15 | CASSLEGRYYNEQFF | TGCGCCAGCAGCTTGGAAGGACGCTACTACAATGAGCAGTTCTTC
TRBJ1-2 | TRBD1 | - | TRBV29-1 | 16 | CSVEDLGRTGNYGYTF | TGCAGCGTTGAAGATCTTGGTAGGACAGGGAACTATGGCTACACCTTC
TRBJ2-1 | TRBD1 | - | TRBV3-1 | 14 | CASISGQGSNEQFF | TGTGCCAGCATCTCGGGACAGGGGTCGAATGAGCAGTTCTTC
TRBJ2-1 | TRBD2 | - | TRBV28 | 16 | CASNKPGLADYNERFF | TGTGCCAGCAACAAACCCGGGCTAGCGGACTACAATGAGCGGTTCTTC
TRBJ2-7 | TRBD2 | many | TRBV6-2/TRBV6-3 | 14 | CASSREGGSYEQYF | TGTGCCAGCAGTCGGGAGGGGGGATCCTACGAGCAGTACTTC
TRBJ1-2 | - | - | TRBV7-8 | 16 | CASSLLMRAANYGYTF | TGTGCCAGCAGCTTGCTTATGAGGGCAGCGAACTATGGCTACACCTTC
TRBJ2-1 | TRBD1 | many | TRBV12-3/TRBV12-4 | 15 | CASSPLGTAPNEQFF | TGTGCCAGCAGTCCGCTCGGGACAGCTCCCAATGAGCAGTTCTTC
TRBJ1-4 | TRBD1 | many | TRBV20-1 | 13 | CSGRDSLNEKLFF | TGCAGTGGACGGGACAGCCTAAATGAAAAACTGTTTTTT
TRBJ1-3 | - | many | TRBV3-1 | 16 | CASSQDLGTSGNTIYF | TGTGCCAGCAGCCAAGACTTAGGAACCTCTGGAAACACCATATATTTT
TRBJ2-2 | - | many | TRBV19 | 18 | CASSISAPQYSNTGELFF | TGTGCCAGTAGTATTAGCGCCCCTCAATATTCGAACACCGGGGAGCTGTTTTTT
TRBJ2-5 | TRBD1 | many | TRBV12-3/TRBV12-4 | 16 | CASSLMLRGRVETQYF | TGTGCCAGCAGTTTGATGCTCAGGGGGCGCGTAGAGACCCAGTACTTC
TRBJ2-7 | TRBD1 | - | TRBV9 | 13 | CASSVGDRDEQYF | TGTGCCAGCAGCGTAGGGGACAGGGACGAGCAGTACTTC
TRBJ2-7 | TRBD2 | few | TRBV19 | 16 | CASRGQREAPFEEQYF | TGTGCCAGTAGAGGTCAGCGGGAGGCCCCGTTTGAGGAGCAGTACTTC
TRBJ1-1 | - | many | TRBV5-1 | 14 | CASSYSGTTTEAFF | TGCGCCAGCAGCTACTCCGGGACAACCACTGAAGCTTTCTTT
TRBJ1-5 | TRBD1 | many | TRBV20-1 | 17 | CSARMDRGLYSNQPQHF | TGCAGTGCTAGGATGGACAGGGGGCTCTATAGCAATCAGCCCCAGCATTTT
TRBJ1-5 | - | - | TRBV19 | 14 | CASTEEFSNQPQHF | TGTGCCAGTACTGAAGAATTTAGCAATCAGCCCCAGCATTTT
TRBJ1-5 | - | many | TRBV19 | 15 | CASSSDDSSNQPQHF | TGTGCCAGTAGTAGTGATGACAGTAGCAATCAGCCCCAGCATTTT
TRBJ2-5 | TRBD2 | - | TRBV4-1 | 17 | CASSQDLLAGVGETQYF | TGCGCCAGCAGCCAAGATTTGCTAGCGGGAGTTGGGGAGACCCAGTACTTC
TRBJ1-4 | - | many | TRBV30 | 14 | CAWRAAGAREKLFF | TGTGCCTGGAGGGCCGCCGGGGCGAGAGAAAAACTGTTTTTT
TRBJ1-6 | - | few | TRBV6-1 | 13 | CASSETGPSPLHF | TGTGCCAGCAGTGAAACAGGGCCCTCACCCCTCCACTTT
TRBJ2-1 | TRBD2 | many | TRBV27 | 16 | CASSLSLAGAYNEQFF | TGTGCCAGCAGTTTAAGTCTAGCGGGAGCCTACAATGAGCAGTTCTTC
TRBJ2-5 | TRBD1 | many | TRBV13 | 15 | CASSLRDSSRETQYF | TGTGCCAGCAGCTTAAGGGACAGTAGTAGGGAGACCCAGTACTTC
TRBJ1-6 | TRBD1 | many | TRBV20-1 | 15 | CSARDYGQGSSPLHF | TGCAGTGCTAGAGATTACGGACAGGGAAGTTCACCCCTCCACTTT
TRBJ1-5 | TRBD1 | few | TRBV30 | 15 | CAWSVGDRDSQPQHF | TGTGCCTGGAGTGTTGGGGACAGGGATAGTCAGCCCCAGCATTTT
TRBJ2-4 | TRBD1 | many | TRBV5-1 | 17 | CASSLEGGQGAKNIQYF | TGCGCCAGCAGCTTGGAAGGGGGCCAGGGAGCCAAAAACATTCAGTACTTC